These 31 T cell receptor beta chains came from one sample sequenced in a study of T cells in Graves' hyperthyroidism and ophthalmopathy. Amplification targeted TCR beta CDR3 regions from RNA transcripts. The HTBI primer set was used in a first-round RT-PCR of the TCR CDR3. TCRdb used MiXCR to reprocess the multiplex PCR reads, holding one entry per CDR3 protein. The sample includes approximately 560,000 distinct CDR3 sequences, more than 45% of them seen just once. Sample: peripheral blood or thyroid tissue (not recorded which). Receptor source: a woman under 30 with Graves' hyperthyroidism.

The V call is TRBV7-6, the J call TRBJ1-2; D is uncertain. Germline V gives CDR1 SGHVS, CDR2 FNYEAQ. The V end lost 6 bases, the J end lost 4 bases, and 12 bases lay between the germline ends. This CDR3 has 13 residues. The CDR3 sequence: CASSPWMSYGYTF. The CDR3 nucleotides read TGTGCCAGCAGTCCCTGGATGTCCTATGGCTACACCTTC. The full variable domain, in which reference TRBV7-6 and TRBJ1-2 provide the parts outside the CDR3, is GAGVSQSPRYKVTKRGQDVALRCDPISGHVSLYWYRQALGQGPEFLTYFNYEAQQDKSGLPNDRFSAERPEGSISTLTIQRTEQRDSAMYRCASSPWMSYGYTFGSGTRLTVV.

There are a few counts of this clonotype. The chain recombines TRBV7-9 with TRBJ2-7; the match to TRBD2 covers 12 bases. CDR1 is SEHNR and CDR2 is FQNEAQ in the germline V gene (reference sequence). J was trimmed by 0 bases and V by 5 bases; bases with no gene match: 8. This CDR3 is 17 amino acids long. The chain's CDR3 is CASSPRLAGVSSYEQYF. The CDR3 nucleotides read TGTGCCAGCAGCCCGAGACTAGCGGGGGTTAGCTCCTACGAGCAGTACTTC.

This sequence joins TRBV15 and TRBJ2-3; TRBD2 matches 7 bases. V dropped 5 bases and J dropped 0; count of bases not matched to a gene: 2. Germline V gene lookup returns CDR1 LNHNV and CDR2 YYDKDF (reference sequence). CDR3 length equals 14 residues. CDR3 DNA: TGTGCCACCAGCTTTAGCGGGAGCACAGATACGCAGTATTTT. Encoded protein: CATSFSGSTDTQYF.

Comments on this clonotype: A read error may account for a junction end that differs from germline. The chain carries TRBV7-3 and TRBJ1-4; D unclear. Germline lookup yields CDR1 SGHTA and CDR2 FQGTGA. This CDR3 has 15 residues. The CDR3 region is CASSQDRQVNEKLFF. The CDR3 DNA follows: TGCGCCAGCAGCCAAGATAGGCAGGTTAATGAAAAACTGTTTTTT.

The gene calls are TRBV12-3 or TRBV12-4 and TRBJ2-2; D gene uncertain. V lost 6 bases and J 0 bases, leaving 11 bases between the germline ends. The CDR3 consists of 15 residues. The CDR3 is CASSPVRPNTGELFF. CDR3 sequence (DNA): TGTGCCAGCAGCCCCGTCAGGCCGAACACCGGGGAGCTGTTTTTT.

This chain connects TRBV20-1 to TRBJ1-2; no clear D. With 5 bases removed from V and 3 bases from J, the gap between germline ends came to 16 bases. The germline CDR1 and CDR2 sequences are DFQATT and SNEGSKA (reference sequence). This CDR3 contains 14 residues. The CDR3 reads CSAPAYGSDYGYTF. CDR3 sequence (DNA): TGCAGTGCTCCGGCGTACGGGAGTGACTATGGCTACACCTTC.

Details on this clonotype: This could be a read error, since a much larger clone is one nucleotide away. The chain uses TRBV14 and TRBJ1-1; 8 bases match TRBD1. The CDR3 extends over 14 amino acids. CDR1 and CDR2 from the germline V gene are SGHDN and FVKESK. The V and J ends lost 0 bases and 13 bases, in that order; junction bases with no gene match: 10. CDR3 nucleotide sequence: TGTGCCAGCAGCCAAGATCGGGGACAGGCTTGCGTTTTCTTT. This gives the protein CASSQDRGQACVFF. The full variable domain, completed using reference TRBV14 and TRBJ1-1, is EAGVTQFPSHSVIEKGQTVTLRCDPISGHDNLYWYRRVMGKEIKFLLHFVKESKQDESGMPNNRFLAERTGGTYSTLKVQPAELEDSGVYFCASSQDRGQACVFFGQGTRLTVV.

This clonotype was counted a few times. The V gene is TRBV7-9, the J gene TRBJ2-7; D not certain. The CDR3 consists of 17 residues. Germline CDR1 and CDR2: SEHNR and FQNEAQ (reference sequence). Trimming removed 4 bases from V and 7 bases from J, with 26 bases in between. The CDR3 DNA reads TGTGCCAGCAGCTCCAACCTCGCGGCCTACGATCCTGGGGAGCAGTACTTC. This translates into CASSSNLAAYDPGEQYF.

This clonotype was recorded many times. The junction shows a germline mismatch at one end, possibly a read error. The rearrangement joins TRBV7-6 to TRBJ2-7, with 11 nucleotides matching TRBD2. Germline CDR1 SGHVS, CDR2 FNYEAQ. This CDR3 contains 14 residues. For the CDR3, the DNA is TGTGCCAGCAGCATAGCGGGAGGGGAGTACGAGCAGTACTTC. Translation gives CASSIAGGEYEQYF.

Notes on this clonotype: An end of the junction differs from the germline gene, which may be a read error. The genes are TRBV7-3 and TRBJ1-5; D call uncertain. This CDR3 is 19 amino acids long. Germline V gene lookup returns CDR1 SGHTA and CDR2 FQGTGA. CDR3 residues: CASSLYRRGSQISNQPLHF. In DNA form, the CDR3 reads TGTGCCAGCAGCTTATACCGTCGCGGCAGCCAGATTAGCAATCAGCCCCTGCATTTT.

The gene calls are TRBV2 and TRBJ1-1, with TRBD1 matching 9 bases. CDR3 size: 12 residues. V gave up 7 bases and J gave up 9 bases; unmatched junction bases: 6. Per the germline V gene, CDR1 is SNHLY and CDR2 is FYNNEI. CDR3 nucleotides: TGTGCCAGCACCCCGGGACAGGGCAAAGCTTTCTTT. This encodes CASTPGQGKAFF.

The chain uses TRBV9 and TRBJ2-5, with 8 bases that match TRBD2. From germline, CDR1 is SGDLS and CDR2 YYNGEE. V trimming: 4 bases; J trimming: 9 bases; junction bases outside the gene matches: 8. The CDR3 is 13 residues long. The CDR3 DNA reads as TGTGCCAGCAGCTCCCGGGAGGGCCCTTCCCAGTACTTC. Its translation: CASSSREGPSQYF.

The chain couples TRBV29-1 to TRBJ2-5; D possibly uses TRBD1 or TRBD2 (5 bases each). The CDR3 is made up of 15 amino acids. Germline CDR1 is SQVTM and CDR2 is ANQGSEA. Trimming shortened V by 3 bases and J by 1 base, and 15 bases separated the two germline ends. CDR3 DNA: TGCAGCGTTGACGTATTAGTGGGGACCCAAGAGACCCAGTACTTC. It codes for CSVDVLVGTQETQYF.

This clonotype was observed a handful of times. The rearrangement joins TRBV12-3 or TRBV12-4 to TRBJ2-5, with TRBD2 matching over 7 bases. The CDR3 is 14 residues long. Trimming removed 3 bases from V and 4 bases from J; junction bases left unmatched: 5. DNA for the CDR3: TGTGCCAGCAGTTTGATTCCGGGGGGAGAGACCCAGTACTTC. Translating gives CASSLIPGGETQYF.

This chain connects TRBV2 to TRBJ1-5; no firm D call. This CDR3 is 15 amino acids long. V dropped 6 bases and J dropped 2 bases, with 14 bases sitting between them. Germline V gene lookup returns CDR1 SNHLY and CDR2 FYNNEI. DNA for the CDR3: TGTGCCAGCAGCCAAGATCGGGGAGGCAATCAGCCCCAGCATTTT. Its protein is CASSQDRGGNQPQHF.

In this sample, this clonotype turned up many times. At one of its ends the junction is not consistent with the germline gene, which may arise from a read error. The chain has TRBV5-1 and TRBJ1-5, with D possibly being TRBD1 (5 bases). The CDR3 totals 14 residues. Germline CDR1 reads SGHRS; CDR2 reads YFSETQ. CDR3 nucleotide sequence: TGTGCCAGCAGTTTGGGGGACGGAAATCAGCCCCAGCATTTT. Protein sequence: CASSLGDGNQPQHF.

The CDR3 DNA reads as TGTGCCAGCTCACCATGGAGGCAGTCTGGAAACACCATATATTTT. Residues: CASSPWRQSGNTIYF. The chain has TRBV11-2 and TRBJ1-3; D remains ambiguous. CDR1 and CDR2 from the germline V gene are SGHAT and FQNNGV. This CDR3 contains 15 residues. Deletions cut 8 bases from V and 1 base from J, with 15 bases between.

V usage is TRBV7-9 and J usage is TRBJ1-3; D perhaps matches TRBD1 (6 bases). The ends were cut back, 1 base at V and 0 bases at J, with 13 bases in the middle. The CDR3 runs 17 residues. Looked up from germline, CDR1 is SEHNR and CDR2 is FQNEAQ (reference sequence). CDR3 sequence reads: CASSLVSQGNSGNTIYF. In DNA, the CDR3 is TGTGCCAGCAGCTTAGTCTCACAGGGTAACTCTGGAAACACCATATATTTT.

There are many counts of this clonotype. V usage is TRBV15 and J usage is TRBJ1-5, with a tentative D call TRBD1 (5 bases). This CDR3 is built from 17 residues. Germline-derived CDR1 and CDR2 are LNHNV and YYDKDF (reference sequence). V lost 0 bases and J lost 0, with 12 bases in between. For the CDR3, the DNA is TGTGCCACCAGCAGAGAGGAGGGGAAGGGTAGCAATCAGCCCCAGCATTTT. This translates into CATSREEGKGSNQPQHF.

CDR3 sequence (DNA): TGTGCCAGCAGCCGCGACAGGGGCTCCCGAGAGACCCAGTACTTC. Its translation: CASSRDRGSRETQYF. This chain connects TRBV2 to TRBJ2-5, with 8 bases lining up with TRBD1. The germline V gene has CDR1 SNHLY and CDR2 FYNNEI. The CDR3 is 15 amino acids. The V and J ends lost 6 bases and 4 bases, in that order; junction bases with no gene match: 10.

The chain employs TRBV20-1 and TRBJ2-7; TRBD1 aligns across 10 bases. This CDR3 spans 15 amino acids. Per the germline V gene, CDR1 is DFQATT and CDR2 is SNEGSKA (reference sequence). Unmatched junction bases numbered 7, after V lost 2 bases and J lost 3 bases. CDR3 sequence: CSARSSGTGDYEQYF. The CDR3 DNA reads TGCAGTGCTAGATCCTCCGGGACAGGGGACTACGAGCAGTACTTC.

This clonotype was observed many times. The chain recombines TRBV7-2 with TRBJ1-1; possibly TRBD1 for D (5 bases). From germline, CDR1 is SGHTA and CDR2 FQGNSA. The CDR3 has 14 residues. Trimming took 2 bases from V and 4 from J, leaving 11 bases between them. CDR3 sequence (DNA): TGTGCCAGCAGCTTAAGTATAAGGGGCACTGAAGCTTTCTTT. Translating gives CASSLSIRGTEAFF.

The rearrangement links TRBV25-1 to TRBJ2-7; 12 positions agree with TRBD2. CDR1 is MGHDK, CDR2 SYGVNS, per germline. The V gene end was trimmed by 6 bases and the J gene end by 2 bases; junction bases not matched to a gene: 2. The CDR3 runs to 14 residues. The CDR3 here is CASRLAGGAYEQYF. The DNA for the CDR3 is TGTGCCAGCAGGCTAGCGGGAGGGGCCTACGAGCAGTACTTC.

The rearrangement joins TRBV19 to TRBJ1-2; maybe TRBD1 (5 bases). CDR3 length: 13 amino acids. Germline CDR1 is LNHDA and CDR2 is SQIVND (reference sequence). The V end was cut by 2 bases, the J end by 6 bases, with 10 bases between. CDR3 protein: CASSIRTRDGYTF. In nucleotides, the CDR3 is TGTGCCAGTAGTATAAGGACAAGAGATGGCTACACCTTC.

As concerns this clonotype: It may be a read error: a sequence one base away is much more abundant. The chain uses TRBV7-2 and TRBJ2-7, with 7 bases lining up with TRBD2. Germline trimming cut 4 bases from V and 3 bases from J; bases unmatched to any gene: 6. The CDR3 contains 14 residues. CDR1 and CDR2 from the germline V gene are SGHTA and FQGNSA. The CDR3, as DNA: TGTGCCAGCAGCTCTCAGCGGGGCGGCTACGAGCAGTACTTC. It encodes CASSSQRGGYEQYF.

The CDR3 here is CASSLGLAGNTIYF. The CDR3 DNA is TGTGCCAGCAGCTTAGGGCTGGCTGGAAACACCATATATTTT. The V and J genes are TRBV7-6 and TRBJ1-3; D remains unclear. V dropped 1 base and J dropped 2 bases, with 6 bases sitting between them. Germline V CDR1 and CDR2: SGHVS, FNYEAQ. The CDR3 extends over 14 amino acids. Complete variable domain (other parts from reference TRBV7-6 and TRBJ1-3): GAGVSQSPRYKVTKRGQDVALRCDPISGHVSLYWYRQALGQGPEFLTYFNYEAQQDKSGLPNDRFSAERPEGSISTLTIQRTEQRDSAMYRCASSLGLAGNTIYFGEGSWLTVV.

The table lists this clonotype with a few counts. The chain is built from TRBV11-2 and TRBJ1-2, with 7 bases fitting TRBD1. Per germline, CDR1 SGHAT and CDR2 FQNNGV. The CDR3 consists of 15 residues. V lost 5 bases, J lost 2 bases, and 8 bases stayed unmatched. The CDR3 reads CASSPQGILNYGYTF. The CDR3 region has the DNA TGTGCCAGCAGCCCACAGGGGATCTTGAACTATGGCTACACCTTC. The entire variable domain, with the rest obtained from reference TRBV11-2 and TRBJ1-2, is as follows: EAGVAQSPRYKIIEKRQSVAFWCNPISGHATLYWYQQILGQGPKLLIQFQNNGVVDDSQLPKDRFSAERLKGVDSTLKIQPAKLEDSAVYLCASSPQGILNYGYTFGSGTRLTVV.

Note on this clonotype: A much larger clone lies one base from this, so it may be a read error. V and J are TRBV10-3 and TRBJ2-5; tentative D call: TRBD1 (5 bases). The CDR3 covers 15 residues. Germline CDR1 is ENHRY and CDR2 is SYGVKD. Trimming stripped 2 bases from V and 1 base from J, with 11 bases between. The DNA of the CDR3 is TGTGCCATCAGTGAGGGACACATGCTCCAAGAGACCCAGTACTTC. It encodes CAISEGHMLQETQYF.

The genes are TRBV5-1 and TRBJ2-5; the D is unclear. Trimming removed 1 base at V and 4 bases at J, with 14 bases between. This CDR3 comprises 15 residues. Germline CDR1 is SGHRS and CDR2 is YFSETQ. This CDR3 reads CASSLNGREAETQYF. CDR3 in DNA: TGCGCCAGCAGCTTGAATGGGCGCGAGGCAGAGACCCAGTACTTC.

The chain recombines TRBV19 with TRBJ1-4; 7 bases line up with TRBD1. The CDR3 is 14 residues long. With V trimmed by 5 bases and J by 6 bases, 6 bases remained unmatched. CDR1 is LNHDA and CDR2 is SQIVND in the germline V gene (reference sequence). The CDR3 nucleotides read TGTGCCAGTAGTGTCGACAGGGTAGATGAAAAACTGTTTTTT. Protein sequence: CASSVDRVDEKLFF.

The chain links TRBV2 to TRBJ1-2, with TRBD1 identical over 10 bases. This CDR3 is 15 amino acids long. The J segment lost 8 bases and the V segment lost 6 bases, leaving 12 bases of the junction unmatched. Germline CDR1 reads SNHLY; CDR2 reads FYNNEI. CDR3 coding DNA: TGTGCCAGCAGCGCCTCCGGACAGGGGGGAAGGGGCTACACCTTC. The encoded protein is CASSASGQGGRGYTF.